These T cell receptor beta chains were read from a single sample in a study of blood T cell repertoires in COVID-19. Some clones are missing from TCRdb's copy, which holds only in-frame ones; the method was immunoSEQ multiplex PCR. Here the sample spans 95,000 to 150,000 clones, about 80% being singletons. The sample comprised peripheral blood. These receptor sequences come from a man in his sixties with active or convalescent COVID-19. Both conserved end residues are part of each CDR3. The D gene is left open where the match is weak. Rows give clone size only sometimes, using once, few, many, or a class for an expanded clone.

j_gene,d_gene,abundance,v_gene,CDR3aa,CDR3nt
TRBJ1-1,NA,NA,TRBV7-8,CASSPRRLNTEAFF,TGTGCCAGCAGCCCCCGGCGGTTGAACACTGAAGCTTTCTTT
TRBJ1-5,NA,many,TRBV12-5,CASGAGPNQPQHF,TGTGCTAGTGGAGCGGGGCCCAATCAGCCCCAGCATTTT
TRBJ1-4,NA,NA,TRBV15,CATSRDVGVRNEKLFF,TGTGCCACCAGCAGAGATGTAGGGGTTCGGAATGAAAAACTGTTTTTT
TRBJ2-2,NA,NA,TRBV9,CASSVGGVMTGELFF,TGTGCCAGCAGCGTAGGCGGGGTCATGACCGGGGAGCTGTTTTTT
TRBJ2-7,NA,NA,TRBV7-9,CASSLVGGGEQYF,TGTGCCAGCAGCTTAGTGGGAGGAGGCGAGCAGTACTTC
TRBJ2-3,NA,NA,TRBV7-2,CASSAVGGTQYF,TGTGCCAGCAGCGCCGTAGGGGGTACGCAGTATTTT
TRBJ2-5,NA,NA,TRBV3-1/TRBV3-2,CASSQDSGLETQYF,TGTGCCAGCAGCCAGGATAGCGGCCTGGAGACCCAGTACTTC
TRBJ2-7,TRBD2,NA,TRBV29-1,CSAGGAGSSYEQYF,TGCAGCGCGGGGGGGGCAGGTAGCTCCTACGAGCAGTACTTC
TRBJ2-5,NA,NA,TRBV19,CASSMGAEARYF,TGTGCCAGTAGTATGGGGGCTGAGGCACGTTACTTC
TRBJ2-2,NA,NA,TRBV6-2/TRBV6-3,CASSLTAYTGELFF,TGTGCCAGCAGTTTAACAGCCTACACCGGGGAGCTGTTTTTT
TRBJ2-3,TRBD2,NA,TRBV27,CASGSGGGSEPDTQYF,TGTGCCAGCGGATCGGGCGGCGGGAGTGAACCAGATACGCAGTATTTT
TRBJ2-2,NA,NA,TRBV19,CASSIQKGELFF,TGTGCCAGTAGTATCCAGAAAGGGGAGCTGTTTTTT
TRBJ2-1,TRBD2,NA,TRBV4-3,CASSQERGSGGGEQFF,TGCGCCAGCAGCCAAGAAAGGGGGAGCGGGGGTGGTGAGCAGTTCTTC
TRBJ1-5,TRBD1,NA,TRBV20-1,CSASLGTANQPQHF,TGCAGTGCTAGTTTGGGGACAGCAAATCAGCCCCAGCATTTT
TRBJ2-2,TRBD2,NA,TRBV4-3,CASSQGSGRNTGELFF,TGCGCCAGCAGCCAAGGGAGCGGGAGGAACACCGGGGAGCTGTTTTTT
TRBJ2-1,TRBD1,once,TRBV24-1,CATSDGTGDNEQFF,TGTGCCACCAGTGACGGGACAGGGGACAATGAGCAGTTCTTC
TRBJ2-3,TRBD2,NA,TRBV6-2/TRBV6-3,CASSRRLAEDTQYF,TGTGCCAGCAGCAGACGACTAGCGGAGGATACGCAGTATTTT
TRBJ2-1,NA,NA,TRBV5-4,CASSSKASYNEQFF,TGTGCCAGCAGCTCGAAAGCGTCCTACAATGAGCAGTTCTTC
TRBJ1-1,TRBD1,NA,TRBV2,CASRETGGKEAFF,TGTGCCAGCAGAGAGACAGGGGGGAAGGAAGCTTTCTTT
TRBJ2-1,TRBD2,NA,TRBV7-8,CASSLATLAGPNEQFF,TGTGCCAGCAGCTTAGCGACACTAGCGGGCCCCAATGAGCAGTTCTTC
TRBJ1-4,TRBD1,few,TRBV18,CASSIGQGNEKLFF,TGTGCCAGCTCAATCGGACAGGGTAATGAAAAACTGTTTTTT
TRBJ2-7,TRBD2,NA,TRBV7-2,CASSTSGRPPYEQYF,TGTGCCAGCAGCACTAGCGGGAGGCCACCCTACGAGCAGTACTTC
TRBJ1-6,TRBD1,NA,TRBV4-3,CASNQIRTGGNSPLHF,TGCGCCAGCAACCAAATCCGGACAGGGGGGAATTCACCCCTCCACTTT
TRBJ1-2,NA,NA,TRBV5-1,CASSLGPGDGYTF,TGCGCCAGCAGCTTGGGGCCAGGGGATGGCTACACCTTC
TRBJ2-5,NA,many,TRBV21-1,CASSKVRTTFQETQYF,TGTGCCAGCAGCAAAGTGAGGACAACGTTCCAAGAGACCCAGTACTTC
TRBJ1-1,NA,NA,TRBV7-3,CASSPRQNTEAFF,TGTGCCAGCAGCCCCCGACAGAACACTGAAGCTTTCTTT
TRBJ2-3,TRBD2,NA,TRBV2,CASSRLAAGSDTQYF,TGTGCCAGCAGTAGACTAGCAGCTGGTTCAGATACGCAGTATTTT
TRBJ1-2,TRBD1,NA,TRBV24-1,CATSGGQGAYYGYTF,TGTGCCACCAGTGGGGGACAGGGGGCTTACTATGGCTACACCTTC
TRBJ2-3,TRBD2,NA,TRBV6-2/TRBV6-3,CASSVPGLADTDTQYF,TGTGCCAGCAGTGTACCGGGACTAGCGGACACAGATACGCAGTATTTT
TRBJ2-3,NA,NA,TRBV9,CASSSRGGEGTDTQYF,TGTGCCAGCAGCTCAAGGGGGGGCGAAGGCACAGATACGCAGTATTTT
TRBJ2-3,NA,NA,TRBV7-9,CASSFRSGFTDTQYF,TGTGCCAGCAGCTTCCGAAGCGGGTTCACAGATACGCAGTATTTT
TRBJ2-7,TRBD1,once,TRBV5-6,CASSGTGREQYF,TGTGCCAGCAGCGGGACAGGGCGGGAGCAGTACTTC
TRBJ2-3,TRBD1,NA,TRBV7-3,CASSQGASTDTQYF,TGTGCCAGCAGTCAGGGGGCTAGCACAGATACGCAGTATTTT
TRBJ1-2,NA,NA,TRBV2,CASFEGKGLYTF,TGTGCCAGTTTCGAGGGCAAGGGACTCTACACCTTC
TRBJ2-7,TRBD1,few,TRBV28,CAVRQGPYEQYF,TGTGCCGTCAGACAGGGCCCCTACGAGCAGTACTTC
TRBJ2-1,NA,NA,TRBV5-6,CASSLAAGWEQFF,TGTGCCAGCAGCTTGGCGGCAGGGTGGGAGCAGTTCTTC
TRBJ2-7,TRBD1,once,TRBV24-1,CATSDNRGPNSYEQYF,TGTGCCACCAGTGACAACAGGGGGCCCAACTCCTACGAGCAGTACTTC
TRBJ2-3,TRBD1,NA,TRBV10-3,CAISPTGTGGTDTQYF,TGTGCCATCAGCCCGACCGGGACAGGGGGCACAGATACGCAGTATTTT
TRBJ1-5,TRBD1,once,TRBV27,CASSQQGGRGTQHF,TGTGCCAGCAGCCAACAGGGGGGGAGGGGGACCCAGCATTTT
TRBJ1-5,NA,few,TRBV4-3,CASSQDSRPGQPQHF,TGCGCCAGCAGCCAAGATAGTAGACCGGGTCAGCCCCAGCATTTT
TRBJ2-1,NA,NA,TRBV6-6,CASSPSQYEQFF,TGTGCCAGCAGTCCAAGTCAGTATGAGCAGTTCTTC
TRBJ1-5,TRBD1,NA,TRBV30,CAWKTGSNQPQHF,TGTGCCTGGAAGACAGGGAGCAATCAGCCCCAGCATTTT
TRBJ1-2,TRBD1,NA,TRBV24-1,CATSDSSQGAGGYTF,TGTGCCACCAGTGATTCATCACAGGGGGCGGGTGGCTACACCTTC
TRBJ2-1,TRBD2,NA,TRBV3-1/TRBV3-2,CASSYIAGVGLNEQFF,TGTGCCAGCAGCTACATAGCGGGGGTGGGCTTGAATGAGCAGTTCTTC
TRBJ2-7,TRBD2,NA,TRBV25-1,CASSRWLAGAPGEQYF,TGTGCCAGCAGCCGGTGGCTAGCGGGAGCCCCGGGGGAGCAGTACTTC
TRBJ2-7,NA,NA,TRBV5-4,CASSLDNYEQYF,TGTGCCAGCAGCTTGGACAACTACGAGCAGTACTTC
TRBJ2-5,TRBD1,NA,TRBV5-6,CASSRDRRSAQETQYF,TGTGCCAGCAGCCGGGACAGGCGTTCAGCACAAGAGACCCAGTACTTC
TRBJ2-7,NA,NA,TRBV6-2/TRBV6-3,CASSSRGVNEQYF,TGTGCCAGCAGTAGTAGGGGCGTCAACGAGCAGTACTTC
TRBJ2-1,TRBD2,NA,TRBV20-1,CSASSGNHNEQFF,TGCAGTGCCAGTAGCGGGAACCACAATGAGCAGTTCTTC
TRBJ2-2,TRBD2,NA,TRBV9,CASSDIQASWGLPNTGELFF,TGTGCCAGCAGCGATATTCAGGCATCATGGGGACTACCCAACACCGGGGAGCTGTTTTTT
TRBJ2-1,NA,NA,TRBV7-3,CASSLGLNEQFF,TGTGCCAGCAGCTTGGGGCTCAATGAGCAGTTCTTC
TRBJ2-7,NA,NA,TRBV4-3,CASSQVLGWQYEQYF,TGCGCCAGCAGCCAAGTTCTGGGCTGGCAATACGAGCAGTACTTC
TRBJ2-2,NA,NA,TRBV20-1,CSARDTGELFF,TGCAGTGCCCGTGACACCGGGGAGCTGTTTTTT
TRBJ2-5,TRBD2,NA,TRBV5-1,CASSLGGSPETQYF,TGCGCCAGCAGCTTAGGCGGGAGTCCTGAGACCCAGTACTTC
TRBJ2-5,NA,few,TRBV3-1/TRBV3-2,CASSQDTVETQYF,TGTGCCAGCAGCCAAGACACGGTAGAGACCCAGTACTTC
TRBJ2-2,NA,NA,TRBV2,CAGADIVNTGELFF,TGTGCGGGCGCGGACATCGTGAACACCGGGGAGCTGTTTTTT
TRBJ2-3,NA,NA,TRBV5-1,CASSLEQGAADTQYF,TGCGCCAGCAGCTTGGAGCAGGGTGCTGCAGATACGCAGTATTTT
TRBJ2-7,NA,NA,TRBV12-3/TRBV12-4,CASRLNNADEQYF,TGTGCCAGCAGACTAAATAACGCAGACGAGCAGTACTTC
TRBJ2-3,TRBD2,NA,TRBV7-3,CASSFSGRPADTQYF,TGTGCCAGCAGTTTTAGCGGGAGACCCGCAGATACGCAGTATTTT